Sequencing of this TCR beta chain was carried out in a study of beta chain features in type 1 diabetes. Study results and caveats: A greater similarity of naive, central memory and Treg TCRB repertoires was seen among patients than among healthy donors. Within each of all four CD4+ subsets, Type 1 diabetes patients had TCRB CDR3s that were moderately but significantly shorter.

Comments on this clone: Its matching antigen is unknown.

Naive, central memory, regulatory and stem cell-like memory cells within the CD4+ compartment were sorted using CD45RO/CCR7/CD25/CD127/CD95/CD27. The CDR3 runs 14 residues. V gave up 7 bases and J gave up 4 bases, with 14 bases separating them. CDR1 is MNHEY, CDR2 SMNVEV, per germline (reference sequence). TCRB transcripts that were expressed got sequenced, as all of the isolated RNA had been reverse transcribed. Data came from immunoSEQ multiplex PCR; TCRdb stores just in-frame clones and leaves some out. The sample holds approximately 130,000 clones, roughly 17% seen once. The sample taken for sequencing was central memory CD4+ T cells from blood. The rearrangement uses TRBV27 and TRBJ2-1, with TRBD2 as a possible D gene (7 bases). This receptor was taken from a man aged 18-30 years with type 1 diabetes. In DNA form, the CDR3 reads TGTGCCAGCACTTGGGGGGGCCCTTACAATGAGCAGTTCTTC. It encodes CASTWGGPYNEQFF.